This T cell receptor beta chain was found in a study of shared clonotypes between healthy human individuals. Terminally differentiated effector memory CD45RA+ cells were left out of the naive CD8 fraction, which was CD45RO-negative and positively selected for CCR7. All donors were healthy HIV-negative adults lacking recent acute infections or vaccinations. This table comes from immunoSEQ multiplex PCR, and its TCRdb copy is limited to in-frame clones, with some not included. The table has around 2,000,000 clones, approximately 94% seen once; the top ten hold 1% to 1.5%. The V gene end was trimmed by 0 bases and the J gene end by 2 bases; junction bases not matched to a gene: 6. The CDR3 spans 17 residues. Germline V gene data show CDR1 as SGDLS and CDR2 as YYNGEE. Study observations and caveats: Sorted-subset sequencing, rarefaction showed, was incomplete despite large depth. Clonotype sharing across a few donors was observed for about 5.5% of naive CD4 clonotypes. Sequencing depth was expected to affect clonotype sharing among donors.

This clone was detected only once. Its antigen remains unknown. The clonotype originates from a man aged 18 to 30 in good health. The sequenced sample consisted of naive CD8+ T cells sorted from blood. The rearrangement uses TRBV9 and TRBJ2-3; 10 nucleotides align to TRBD2. This chain's CDR3 is CASSVGVSGGLTDTQYF. CDR3 bases: TGTGCCAGCAGCGTAGGGGTTAGCGGGGGGCTCACAGATACGCAGTATTTT.